This is a list of T cell receptor beta chains from one sample in a study of T cells in Graves' hyperthyroidism and ophthalmopathy. TCRdb used MiXCR to reprocess the multiplex PCR reads, holding one entry per CDR3 protein. The sample includes hundreds of thousands of distinct CDR3 sequences, over 35% of them seen just once. The material sequenced was blood. These receptors were obtained from a man between 18 and 29 years old with Graves' hyperthyroidism. CDR3s include the opening cysteine and the closing phenylalanine or tryptophan. D genes are given only for firm matches. Clone size is not always given. Where it is, it says once, few, many or a class for expanded clones.

j_gene: TRBJ2-7; v_gene: TRBV7-9; d_gene: -; abundance: -; CDR3nt: TGTGCCAGCAGCTTAGTAACGGACTCCGAGCAGTACTTC; CDR3aa: CASSLVTDSEQYF
j_gene: TRBJ2-7; v_gene: TRBV20-1; d_gene: TRBD2; abundance: -; CDR3nt: TGCAGTGCTAGAGACCCCCTGACTAGCGGGAGGCTCTACGAGCAGTACTTC; CDR3aa: CSARDPLTSGRLYEQYF
j_gene: TRBJ2-5; v_gene: TRBV29-1; d_gene: TRBD2; abundance: few; CDR3nt: TGCAGCGTTGAAAGGGCTTTGGGGGAGCGGGAGGGCCGAGAGACCCAGTACTTC; CDR3aa: CSVERALGEREGRETQYF
j_gene: TRBJ1-1; v_gene: TRBV10-3; d_gene: TRBD1; abundance: few; CDR3nt: TGTGCCAGCAGTTACCGGACAGGGAACACCCGTGAAGCTTTCTTT; CDR3aa: CASSYRTGNTREAFF
j_gene: TRBJ2-5; v_gene: TRBV12-3/TRBV12-4; d_gene: -; abundance: -; CDR3nt: TGTGCCGTCTACGACCCAGGGGGGACCGAGCAAGAGACCCAGTACTTC; CDR3aa: CAVYDPGGTEQETQYF
j_gene: TRBJ2-6; v_gene: TRBV5-1; d_gene: -; abundance: few; CDR3nt: TGCGCCAGCAGCTCGAAGGACGGTTACTCTGGGGCCAACGTCCTGACTTTC; CDR3aa: CASSSKDGYSGANVLTF
j_gene: TRBJ1-2; v_gene: TRBV2; d_gene: -; abundance: many; CDR3nt: TGTGCCAGTTTAGGGGAAGGCTACACCTTC; CDR3aa: CASLGEGYTF
j_gene: TRBJ1-5; v_gene: TRBV11-1; d_gene: -; abundance: many; CDR3nt: TGTGCCAGCAGCTCGGGGATGAACCAGCCCCAGCATTTT; CDR3aa: CASSSGMNQPQHF
j_gene: TRBJ2-5; v_gene: TRBV7-2; d_gene: TRBD2; abundance: -; CDR3nt: TGCGCCAGCAGCCAAGAACTAGCGGGAGGCCTCCTCCAAGAGACCCAGTACTTC; CDR3aa: CASSQELAGGLLQETQYF
j_gene: TRBJ1-4; v_gene: TRBV4-1; d_gene: TRBD1; abundance: few; CDR3nt: TGCGCCAGCAGCCATCGGACAGGAGGGAATGAAAAACTGTTTTTT; CDR3aa: CASSHRTGGNEKLFF
j_gene: TRBJ2-2; v_gene: TRBV20-1; d_gene: -; abundance: many; CDR3nt: TGCAGTGCCCAAGGGCACACCGGGGAGCTGTTTTTT; CDR3aa: CSAQGHTGELFF
j_gene: TRBJ1-1; v_gene: TRBV2; d_gene: -; abundance: -; CDR3nt: TGTGCCAGCGGGAGTGGAGAAAGGACTGAAGCTTTCTTT; CDR3aa: CASGSGERTEAFF
j_gene: TRBJ1-2; v_gene: TRBV6-1; d_gene: -; abundance: many; CDR3nt: TGTGCCAGCAACGGGAATTACGGTGACTTCTATGGCTACACCTTC; CDR3aa: CASNGNYGDFYGYTF
j_gene: TRBJ1-2; v_gene: TRBV7-9; d_gene: -; abundance: many; CDR3nt: TGTGCCAGCAGCCCAAGTGCTGCAGCAGCTAACTATGGCTACACCTTC; CDR3aa: CASSPSAAAANYGYTF
j_gene: TRBJ1-1; v_gene: TRBV7-6; d_gene: -; abundance: many; CDR3nt: TGTGCCAGCAGCTCCAGGGTGAACACTGAAGCTTTCTTT; CDR3aa: CASSSRVNTEAFF
j_gene: TRBJ1-1; v_gene: TRBV19; d_gene: -; abundance: many; CDR3nt: TGTGCCAGTAGTATGACCGTTAGGGACACTGAAGCTTTCTTT; CDR3aa: CASSMTVRDTEAFF
j_gene: TRBJ1-2; v_gene: TRBV29-1; d_gene: -; abundance: once; CDR3nt: TGCAGCGTTGGAGGTGGGGCTCGGGGGTCTGGCTACACCTTC; CDR3aa: CSVGGGARGSGYTF
j_gene: TRBJ1-5; v_gene: TRBV6-5; d_gene: -; abundance: many; CDR3nt: TGTGCCAGCAGCGACCCAGGTTACCTGAATCAGCCCCAGCATTTT; CDR3aa: CASSDPGYLNQPQHF
j_gene: TRBJ2-7; v_gene: TRBV7-8; d_gene: TRBD1; abundance: many; CDR3nt: TGTGCCAGCAGCTTAGGGACAGGGGCCGAGCAGTACTTC; CDR3aa: CASSLGTGAEQYF
j_gene: TRBJ1-2; v_gene: TRBV7-9; d_gene: TRBD1; abundance: -; CDR3nt: TGTGCCAGCAGCTTAGCGAGGGGGCCAACCTTC; CDR3aa: CASSLARGPTF
j_gene: TRBJ1-2; v_gene: TRBV7-9; d_gene: -; abundance: many; CDR3nt: TGTGCCAGCAGCGCCACACAGGGTGATGGCTACACCTTC; CDR3aa: CASSATQGDGYTF
j_gene: TRBJ2-5; v_gene: TRBV12-3/TRBV12-4; d_gene: -; abundance: -; CDR3nt: TGTGCCAGCAGTTCCTTGAACAGGTCGTACCAAGAGACCCAGTACTTC; CDR3aa: CASSSLNRSYQETQYF
j_gene: TRBJ2-2; v_gene: TRBV9; d_gene: TRBD2; abundance: -; CDR3nt: TGTGCCAGCAGCGGCGCTACTAGCGGAGTCACGAGCGGGGAGCTGTTTTTT; CDR3aa: CASSGATSGVTSGELFF
j_gene: TRBJ1-1; v_gene: TRBV2; d_gene: -; abundance: many; CDR3nt: TGTGCCAGCCGGGGCCTTGAAGCTTTCTTT; CDR3aa: CASRGLEAFF
j_gene: TRBJ2-7; v_gene: TRBV6-1; d_gene: -; abundance: once; CDR3nt: TGTGCCAGCAGTGAAACGGCGCTTGGGCGGAGCGAGCAGTACTTC; CDR3aa: CASSETALGRSEQYF
j_gene: TRBJ1-1; v_gene: TRBV25-1; d_gene: TRBD1; abundance: -; CDR3nt: TGTGCCAGCAAGCGGACAGGGAGAGCTTTCTTT; CDR3aa: CASKRTGRAFF
j_gene: TRBJ1-1; v_gene: TRBV4-1; d_gene: -; abundance: -; CDR3nt: TGCGCCAGCAGCCAAGATCACGCGGTCCCTGAAGCTTTCTTT; CDR3aa: CASSQDHAVPEAFF
j_gene: TRBJ2-7; v_gene: TRBV5-1; d_gene: -; abundance: many; CDR3nt: TGCGCCAGCAGGGAGGGATCGGGTCGCGAGCAGTACTTC; CDR3aa: CASREGSGREQYF
j_gene: TRBJ1-4; v_gene: TRBV7-6; d_gene: -; abundance: -; CDR3nt: TGTGCCAGCAGCATCGGACTGGCTAATGAAAAACTGTTTTTT; CDR3aa: CASSIGLANEKLFF
j_gene: TRBJ1-2; v_gene: TRBV10-3; d_gene: -; abundance: -; CDR3nt: TGTGCCATCAGTTACGGGGGGTTGCACTATGGCTACACCTTC; CDR3aa: CAISYGGLHYGYTF
j_gene: TRBJ1-5; v_gene: TRBV7-2; d_gene: -; abundance: many; CDR3nt: TGTGCCAGCAGCTTAGTGGCAGCCTATAGCAATCAGCCCCAGCATTTT; CDR3aa: CASSLVAAYSNQPQHF
j_gene: TRBJ1-5; v_gene: TRBV9; d_gene: TRBD1; abundance: few; CDR3nt: TGTGCCAGCTCACCCCACACAGGGGTTGATCAGCCCCAGCATTTT; CDR3aa: CASSPHTGVDQPQHF
j_gene: TRBJ1-5; v_gene: TRBV6-1; d_gene: -; abundance: few; CDR3nt: TGTGCCAGCATCGGGGACGGGTATAGCAATCAGCCCCAGCATTTT; CDR3aa: CASIGDGYSNQPQHF
j_gene: TRBJ1-3; v_gene: TRBV10-3; d_gene: -; abundance: many; CDR3nt: TGTGCCATCAGTGACGTGAGGGAGAACTCTGGAAACACCATATATTTT; CDR3aa: CAISDVRENSGNTIYF
j_gene: TRBJ1-1; v_gene: TRBV6-5; d_gene: -; abundance: few; CDR3nt: TGTGCCAGCAGTTACCGAGGGGCCACTGAAGCTTTCTTT; CDR3aa: CASSYRGATEAFF
j_gene: TRBJ2-5; v_gene: TRBV29-1; d_gene: TRBD2; abundance: few; CDR3nt: TGCAGCGTTGCAGGGGGACTATTTGGGACTAGCGAAACACCCGGGGAGACCCAGTACTTC; CDR3aa: CSVAGGLFGTSETPGETQYF
j_gene: TRBJ1-1; v_gene: TRBV5-1; d_gene: TRBD1; abundance: many; CDR3nt: TGTGCCAGCAGCCTAGGACAGGGCGCTGAAGCTTTCTTT; CDR3aa: CASSLGQGAEAFF
j_gene: TRBJ2-7; v_gene: TRBV10-3; d_gene: -; abundance: -; CDR3nt: TGTGCCATCAGTTATGGCTACGAGCAGTACTTC; CDR3aa: CAISYGYEQYF
j_gene: TRBJ1-5; v_gene: TRBV13; d_gene: TRBD1; abundance: -; CDR3nt: TGTGCCAGCATCACCCGGGACAGGGAGGACCAGCCCCAGCATTTT; CDR3aa: CASITRDREDQPQHF
j_gene: TRBJ2-2; v_gene: TRBV29-1; d_gene: -; abundance: -; CDR3nt: TGCAGCGCTGGGACGAGACTTACCGGGGAGCTGTTTTTT; CDR3aa: CSAGTRLTGELFF
j_gene: TRBJ2-7; v_gene: TRBV20-1; d_gene: TRBD2; abundance: -; CDR3nt: TGCAGTGAACTAGCGGGGGGTTCCTACGAGCAGTACTTC; CDR3aa: CSELAGGSYEQYF
j_gene: TRBJ2-2; v_gene: TRBV7-3; d_gene: -; abundance: few; CDR3nt: TGTGCCAGCAGCTTAATCTCGGACCCTTCGAACACCGGGGAGCTGTTTTTT; CDR3aa: CASSLISDPSNTGELFF
j_gene: TRBJ2-3; v_gene: TRBV11-1; d_gene: -; abundance: -; CDR3nt: TGTGCCAGCGCCCCCGGGGCCAAGTATACGCAGTATTTT; CDR3aa: CASAPGAKYTQYF
j_gene: TRBJ2-7; v_gene: TRBV4-1; d_gene: -; abundance: -; CDR3nt: TGCGCCAGCAGCCAAGCAGGGGAGCGGCTTGGGGAGCAGTACTTC; CDR3aa: CASSQAGERLGEQYF
j_gene: TRBJ1-5; v_gene: TRBV15; d_gene: TRBD1; abundance: -; CDR3nt: TGTGCCACCAGCAGCCCCGGGACAGGGGTCGTACAGCCCCAGCATTTT; CDR3aa: CATSSPGTGVVQPQHF
j_gene: TRBJ2-7; v_gene: TRBV7-9; d_gene: -; abundance: many; CDR3nt: TGTGCCAGCAGCTCCGGGGCCTACGAGCAGTACTTC; CDR3aa: CASSSGAYEQYF
j_gene: TRBJ1-2; v_gene: TRBV10-3; d_gene: -; abundance: -; CDR3nt: TGTGCCAGCACTAGGGTAGGGCTATACTATGGCTACACCTTC; CDR3aa: CASTRVGLYYGYTF
j_gene: TRBJ2-7; v_gene: TRBV12-3/TRBV12-4; d_gene: TRBD2; abundance: few; CDR3nt: TGTGCCAGCAGTTCTGGCGGGGGGGCTGGCGAGCAGTACTTC; CDR3aa: CASSSGGGAGEQYF
j_gene: TRBJ1-5; v_gene: TRBV10-3; d_gene: -; abundance: few; CDR3nt: TGTGCCAGCAATGGACAGTATAGCAATCAGCCCCAGCATTTT; CDR3aa: CASNGQYSNQPQHF
j_gene: TRBJ1-5; v_gene: TRBV6-6; d_gene: TRBD1; abundance: -; CDR3nt: TGTGCCAGCATGGGGGACAGGGATAATCAGCCCCAGCATTTT; CDR3aa: CASMGDRDNQPQHF
j_gene: TRBJ2-5; v_gene: TRBV25-1; d_gene: -; abundance: -; CDR3nt: TGTGCCAGCAGCGTTGTTAGGGGCGAGACCCAGTACTTC; CDR3aa: CASSVVRGETQYF
j_gene: TRBJ2-7; v_gene: TRBV4-2; d_gene: -; abundance: few; CDR3nt: TGTGCCAGCAGCCAAGAGGGGGAGGAGCAGTACTTC; CDR3aa: CASSQEGEEQYF
j_gene: TRBJ2-5; v_gene: TRBV19; d_gene: TRBD2; abundance: -; CDR3nt: TGTGCCAGTAGTACGAAGGGACTATCTCGTGAGACCCAGTACTTC; CDR3aa: CASSTKGLSRETQYF
j_gene: TRBJ1-2; v_gene: TRBV7-9; d_gene: TRBD1; abundance: many; CDR3nt: TGTGCCAGCAGTGAGGGACAGGGACAGTCCTATGGCTACACCTTC; CDR3aa: CASSEGQGQSYGYTF
j_gene: TRBJ2-2; v_gene: TRBV2; d_gene: -; abundance: -; CDR3nt: TGTGCCACTGGTTTTTTTTCGGGGAGGACCAACACCGGGGAGCTGTTTTTT; CDR3aa: CATGFFSGRTNTGELFF
j_gene: TRBJ1-2; v_gene: TRBV6-5; d_gene: TRBD1; abundance: many; CDR3nt: TGTGCCAGCAGTTTAGGACAGGGAAGGGACTATGGCTACACCTTC; CDR3aa: CASSLGQGRDYGYTF
j_gene: TRBJ2-5; v_gene: TRBV12-3/TRBV12-4; d_gene: -; abundance: -; CDR3nt: TGTGCCAGCGGTTTGAGGGAGACCCAGTACTTC; CDR3aa: CASGLRETQYF
j_gene: TRBJ2-5; v_gene: TRBV5-5; d_gene: TRBD2; abundance: -; CDR3nt: TGTGCCAGCAGCTTGGGACTAGCGGGAGGTACCCAAGAGACCCAGTACTTC; CDR3aa: CASSLGLAGGTQETQYF
j_gene: TRBJ1-2; v_gene: TRBV6-5; d_gene: -; abundance: few; CDR3nt: TGTGCCAGCAGCCGGGACGGACGAGGCGGCTACACCTTC; CDR3aa: CASSRDGRGGYTF